The sequence of this T cell receptor (beta chain) was determined in a study of early T cells in non-severe SARS-CoV-2 infection. Study at large: The authors sequenced bulk RNA from unsorted whole blood, leaving chains unpaired. Study outcomes and limitations: Anti-spike CD8 responses were favored by VDJdb matching, which missed private and CD4 specificities.

Individual cDNA molecules were tagged with unique molecular identifiers. TCRdb ran MiXCR on the 5' RACE reads and lists one entry per CDR3 protein. The sample contains tens of thousands of distinct CDR3 sequences, around a sixth of which appear only once. Comments on this clonotype: Its antigen is unidentified.

The trim removed 6 bases at V and 4 bases at J, leaving 4 bases unmatched. The CDR3 totals 14 residues. Germline V CDR1 and CDR2: LGHNT, FRNRAP. This TCR was recovered from an adult who was a healthcare worker with PCR-confirmed SARS-CoV-2 infection or an uninfected control (not recorded which). J is TRBJ1-1 and V is TRBV12-5; 11 nucleotides agree with TRBD1. Source material: whole blood. The CDR3 loop is CASGRGQGGTEAFF. As DNA, the CDR3 is TGTGCTAGTGGCCGGGGACAGGGGGGCACTGAAGCTTTCTTT.